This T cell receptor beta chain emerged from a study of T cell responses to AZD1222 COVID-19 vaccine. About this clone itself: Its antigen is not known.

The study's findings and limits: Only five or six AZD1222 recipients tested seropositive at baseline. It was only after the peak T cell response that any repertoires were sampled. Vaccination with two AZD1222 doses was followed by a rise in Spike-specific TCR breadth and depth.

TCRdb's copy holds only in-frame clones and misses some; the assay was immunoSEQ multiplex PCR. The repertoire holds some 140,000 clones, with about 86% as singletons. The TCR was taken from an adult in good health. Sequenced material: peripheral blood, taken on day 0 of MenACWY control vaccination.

Written as DNA, the CDR3 is TGTGCCAGCTCACCAGGGTCGGGGCCCTATGGCTACACCTTC. This translates into CASSPGSGPYGYTF. The V gene is TRBV18, the J gene TRBJ1-2; D possibly corresponds to TRBD1 (5 bases). CDR3 length: 14 residues. V was shortened by 2 bases and J by 4 bases, with 11 bases between the two germline ends. Germline-derived CDR1 and CDR2 are KGHSH and LQKENI.